The rows below give T cell receptor beta chains drawn from one sample of a study of CD8+ T cells in alopecia areata. Some clones are missing from TCRdb's copy, which holds only in-frame ones; the method was immunoSEQ multiplex PCR. The repertoire holds 200,000 or so clones, with 50% to 65% as singletons. The sequencing here drew on CD4+ T cells sorted from blood, taken at week 0. The origin of the receptors is a human donor with alopecia areata. CDR3s include the opening cysteine and the closing phenylalanine or tryptophan. A D gene is named only where the DNA matches it firmly. Rows may omit the clone size; those that give it use once, few, many or a size class.

clone size,V gene,D gene,J gene,CDR3 DNA,CDR3 protein
once,TRBV28,TRBD1,TRBJ1-5,TGTGCCAGCAGTTTGGGACAGGGTTATCAGCCCCAGCATTTT,CASSLGQGYQPQHF
few,TRBV30,.,TRBJ2-5,TGTGCCTGGAGTGTGGCGGAGGACCAAGAGACCCAGTACTTC,CAWSVAEDQETQYF
few,TRBV7-2,.,TRBJ2-2,TGTGCCAGCAGCTTTGAAGTGGACGGGGAGCTGTTTTTT,CASSFEVDGELFF
few,TRBV30,TRBD1,TRBJ2-5,TGTGCCGAGGGGCAGGGGGCCCAAGAGACCCAGTACTTC,CAEGQGAQETQYF
.,TRBV5-1,.,TRBJ2-2,TGCGCCAGCAGCTTAGGCATCGCACTCACCGGGGAGCTGTTTTTT,CASSLGIALTGELFF
.,TRBV30,.,TRBJ1-2,TGTGCCTGGACCCCCGGAGCGGGTCTTGACTATGGCTACACCTTC,CAWTPGAGLDYGYTF
.,TRBV27,TRBD1,TRBJ1-6,TGTGCCAGCAGGGGACAGGGTTATTCACCCCTCCACTTT,CASRGQGYSPLHF
few,TRBV30,.,TRBJ1-5,TGTGCCTGGAGTCGTCCGGTGGGGCCCCAGCATTTT,CAWSRPVGPQHF
few,TRBV28,.,TRBJ2-6,TGTGCCAGCAGTTTCCCTGGGGCCAACGTCCTGACTTTC,CASSFPGANVLTF
.,TRBV7-9,.,TRBJ1-5,TGTGCCAGCAGCTTGGACCTGGACAATCAGCCCCAGCATTTT,CASSLDLDNQPQHF
.,TRBV7-2,TRBD2,TRBJ2-7,TGTGCCAGCAGCCGTCCGGGACTAGCGGGAGTGTTGCCCGAGCAGTACTTC,CASSRPGLAGVLPEQYF
.,TRBV30,TRBD1,TRBJ2-7,TGTGCCTGGATGAGGACAGGGGGTGACGAGCAGTACTTC,CAWMRTGGDEQYF
.,TRBV11-2,.,TRBJ2-6,TGTGCCAGCAGCTTAGTTGGTTTCTCTGGGGCCAACGTCCTGACTTTC,CASSLVGFSGANVLTF
once,TRBV2,.,TRBJ2-7,TGTGCCAGCAGTTTACAGGGTTACGAGCAGTACTTC,CASSLQGYEQYF
.,TRBV7-9,.,TRBJ1-2,TGTGCCAGCAGTTCCATCTATGGCTACACCTTC,CASSSIYGYTF
.,TRBV25-1,.,TRBJ1-2,TGTGCCAGCAGTGAATCTGGGGGCTATGGCTACACCTTC,CASSESGGYGYTF
.,TRBV30,.,TRBJ2-1,TGTGCCTGGAGTGCCCTAAACAATGAGCAGTTCTTC,CAWSALNNEQFF
.,TRBV29-1,.,TRBJ1-1,TGCAGCGGTGGGAGGGAGTGGGACACTGAAGCTTTCTTT,CSGGREWDTEAFF
.,TRBV18,.,TRBJ2-7,TGTGCCAGCTCAGACTCCTACGAGCAGTACTTC,CASSDSYEQYF
.,TRBV6-6,.,TRBJ1-6,TGTGCCAGCAATCAAGGTGATTCACCCCTCCACTTT,CASNQGDSPLHF
few,TRBV7-9,TRBD1,TRBJ1-2,TGTGCCAGCAGCCCGCAAACCTGGACAGGGACTAGTGGAAGCTATGGCTACACCTTC,CASSPQTWTGTSGSYGYTF
.,TRBV27,TRBD1,TRBJ2-7,TGTGCCAGCAGGTCGGGACAGACTGGATCCTACGAGCAGTACTTC,CASRSGQTGSYEQYF
.,TRBV10-3,.,TRBJ2-3,TGTGCCACCAAAAAGCCTAGCACAGATACGCAGTATTTT,CATKKPSTDTQYF
medium-sized,TRBV7-2,.,TRBJ2-3,TGTGCCAGCAGCTTTTACGGTGATACGCAGTATTTT,CASSFYGDTQYF
.,TRBV7-2,.,TRBJ2-7,TGTGCCAGCAGCTTGACAGCAAGAGAGCAGTACTTC,CASSLTAREQYF
.,TRBV27,.,TRBJ2-7,TGTGCCAGCAGTTTGCGGGGGCCCCTCTACGAGCAGTACTTC,CASSLRGPLYEQYF
.,TRBV2,.,TRBJ1-5,TGTGCCAGCAGTGAGGGTCAGTATCAGCCCCAGCATTTT,CASSEGQYQPQHF
few,TRBV19,.,TRBJ1-1,TGTGCCAGTAGGAGTTGGGAGACTTTCACTGAAGCTTTCTTT,CASRSWETFTEAFF
.,TRBV6-4,.,TRBJ2-2,TGTGCCAGCAGTGTTCAGGGGGGGAACACCGGGGAGCTGTTTTTT,CASSVQGGNTGELFF
.,TRBV29-1,.,TRBJ2-1,TGCAGCGTAATCCGGGACCACAATGAGCAGTTCTTC,CSVIRDHNEQFF
few,TRBV5-6,.,TRBJ2-1,TGTGCCAGCAGCTTGGTGGGGAACCTCTACAATGAGCAGTTCTTC,CASSLVGNLYNEQFF
.,TRBV7-7,.,TRBJ2-3,TGTGCTAGCAGCTTAGTATCTGGAAGCACAGATACGCAGTATTTT,CASSLVSGSTDTQYF
once,TRBV5-1,.,TRBJ1-5,TGCGCCAGCAGCCCACAGGGTTCCAATCAGCCCCAGCATTTT,CASSPQGSNQPQHF
once,TRBV30,.,TRBJ2-1,TGTGCCTGGAATTCGGGATACAATGAGCAGTTCTTC,CAWNSGYNEQFF
.,TRBV2,.,TRBJ2-1,TGTGCCACAAGCCGGGCATTAGCTGGGAATGAGCAGTTCTTC,CATSRALAGNEQFF
many,TRBV6-6,TRBD1,TRBJ1-1,TGTGCCAGTTACCGGGACAGGGCCGGTGAAGCTTTCTTT,CASYRDRAGEAFF
.,TRBV5-6,.,TRBJ2-4,TGTGCCAGCAGCGTCTCCCCGCAGGGCGTCAAAAACATTCAGTACTTC,CASSVSPQGVKNIQYF
.,TRBV29-1,.,TRBJ2-6,TGCAGCGTCCCTAGCAACTCTGGGGCCAACGTCCTGACTTTC,CSVPSNSGANVLTF
once,TRBV11-1,.,TRBJ1-2,TGTGCCAGCAGCTTGGGGTCCAGCCTCAGCTATGGCTACACCTTC,CASSLGSSLSYGYTF
.,TRBV6-6,TRBD1,TRBJ2-3,TGTGCCAGCAGTTACTCAGGGGGCGCAGATACGCAGTATTTT,CASSYSGGADTQYF
few,TRBV25-1,.,TRBJ1-2,TGTGCCAGCAGTGACGGGATTGGCTACACCTTC,CASSDGIGYTF
.,TRBV5-1,TRBD2,TRBJ2-5,TGCGCCAGCAGCTCGATAGCGGGAGATATAGGACGGACCCAGTACTTC,CASSSIAGDIGRTQYF